These 27 T cell receptor beta chains originate from one sample sequenced in a study of control samples from healthy donors and cancer patients. The assay was immunoSEQ multiplex PCR, and TCRdb's table has in-frame clones only and misses some. The sample includes 78,000 or so clones, less than 90% of them seen just once. Material: blood. These receptors were collected from a woman aged 45-65 years in good health.

V usage is TRBV28 and J usage is TRBJ1-2; no firm D call. Between the trimmed V and J ends, which lost 3 bases and 4 bases, there was a span of 15 bases. This CDR3 is built from 15 residues. Germline CDR1 reads MDHEN; CDR2 reads SYDVKM. The CDR3 coding sequence is TGTGCCAGCAGTTTCCCGGGCCTTCAAGGCTATGGCTACACCTTC. Translation: CASSFPGLQGYGYTF.

The chain is built from TRBV5-1 and TRBJ1-1, with D hard to call. With 0 bases removed from V and 0 bases from J, the gap between germline ends came to 9 bases. Germline loops: CDR1 SGHRS, CDR2 YFSETQ. The CDR3 sequence is 15 residues long. CDR3 region: CASSLADGLNTEAFF. CDR3 nucleotides: TGCGCCAGCAGCTTGGCGGATGGACTGAACACTGAAGCTTTCTTT.

The count of this clone is one. V is TRBV5-6 and J is TRBJ1-6; 9 bases align to TRBD1. Germline V gives CDR1 SGHDT, CDR2 YYEEEE. The CDR3 totals 14 residues. V dropped 2 bases and J dropped 9; count of bases not matched to a gene: 3. The CDR3 loop reads CASSFPDRGSPLHF. The CDR3 DNA sequence: TGTGCCAGCAGCTTCCCGGACAGGGGTTCACCCCTCCACTTT. Variable domain in full (rest from reference TRBV5-6 and TRBJ1-6): DAGVTQSPTHLIKTRGQQVTLRCSPKSGHDTVSWYQQALGQGPQFIFQYYEEEERQRGNFPDRFSGHQFPNYSSELNVNALLLGDSALYLCASSFPDRGSPLHFGNGTRLTVT.

The V call is TRBV7-3, the J call TRBJ2-7; 10 bases align to TRBD2. J was trimmed by 5 bases and V by 4 bases; bases with no gene match: 5. The length of the CDR3 is 14 residues. Germline-derived CDR1 and CDR2 are SGHTA and FQGTGA. In DNA, the CDR3 is TGTGCCAGCAGCTCAGCGGGAGGGCCCAACGAGCAGTACTTC. It is translated as CASSSAGGPNEQYF.

The chain recombines TRBV19 with TRBJ1-1; D might be TRBD1 (5 bases). Trimming pared 5 bases from V and 3 bases from J, leaving 16 bases between. The CDR3 is made up of 15 amino acids. Per the germline V gene, CDR1 is LNHDA and CDR2 is SQIVND (reference sequence). Here the CDR3 DNA reads TGTGCCAGTAGTGGTGGGCTCGGGGGGGACACTGAAGCTTTCTTT. Amino acid sequence: CASSGGLGGDTEAFF. Looking up the rest from reference TRBV19 and TRBJ1-1 gives the full variable domain: DGGITQSPKYLFRKEGQNVTLSCEQNLNHDAMYWYRQDPGQGLRLIYYSQIVNDFQKGDIAEGYSVSREKKESFPLTVTSAQKNPTAFYLCASSGGLGGDTEAFFGQGTRLTVV.

This chain uses TRBV12-3 or TRBV12-4 with TRBJ2-2; D perhaps matches TRBD2 (6 bases). The CDR3 extends over 13 amino acids. The germline V and J ends were trimmed by 7 bases and 2 bases, with 8 bases remaining between them. This CDR3 is CASTTRNTGELFF. The CDR3 DNA follows: TGTGCCAGCACGACTAGAAACACCGGGGAGCTGTTTTTT.

The rearrangement joins TRBV28 to TRBJ2-2, with D possibly matching TRBD1 (7 bases). The germline V gene encodes CDR1 MDHEN and CDR2 SYDVKM. This CDR3 spans 16 amino acids. Trimming took off 3 bases at V and 3 bases at J, with 14 bases between the two ends. The CDR3, as DNA: TGTGCCAGCAGTTTGAGACAGGGCGGGGACACCGGGGAGCTGTTTTTT. Protein product: CASSLRQGGDTGELFF.

The rearrangement links TRBV30 to TRBJ2-7, with TRBD2 as a possible D gene (6 bases). Per germline, CDR1 GTSNPN and CDR2 SVGIG (reference sequence). Trimming shortened V by 4 bases and J by 3 bases, and 16 bases separated the two germline ends. CDR3 size: 14 residues. CDR3 in amino acids: CAWNRGQGGYEQYF. Here the CDR3 DNA reads TGTGCCTGGAATCGGGGTCAGGGAGGCTACGAGCAGTACTTC.

The chain couples TRBV5-1 to TRBJ1-4, with 7 bases matching TRBD1. This CDR3 spans 15 amino acids. Germline CDR1 and CDR2: SGHRS and YFSETQ. The trim removed 5 bases at V and 3 bases at J, leaving 7 bases unmatched. The CDR3 here is CASRLTGAANEKLFF. The DNA for the CDR3 is TGCGCCAGCAGACTCACAGGGGCGGCTAATGAAAAACTGTTTTTT.

V is TRBV19 and J is TRBJ2-1, with 9 bases fitting TRBD2. The CDR3 totals 14 residues. Per the germline V gene, CDR1 is LNHDA and CDR2 is SQIVND (reference sequence). The junction had 12 bases not matched to a gene; V was cut back by 8 bases and J by 10 bases. CDR3 sequence (DNA): TGTGCCAGTCGCGGCCCCTATAGCGGGAGCGAGCAGTTCTTC. Protein: CASRGPYSGSEQFF.

This clone occurred a few times. This sequence joins TRBV19 and TRBJ1-1; D is possibly TRBD1 (6 bases). There are 15 residues in the CDR3. Between the trimmed V and J ends, which lost 7 bases and 0 bases, there was a span of 15 bases. CDR1 is LNHDA and CDR2 is SQIVND in the germline V gene (reference sequence). The CDR3 here is CASISGAGMNTEAFF. The CDR3, as DNA: TGTGCCAGTATTTCGGGGGCAGGGATGAACACTGAAGCTTTCTTT.

J is TRBJ2-3 and V is TRBV19; unclear D gene. CDR1 is LNHDA and CDR2 is SQIVND in the germline V gene (reference sequence). This CDR3 has 14 amino acids. With 3 bases removed from V and 0 bases from J, the gap between germline ends came to 7 bases. The CDR3 DNA follows: TGTGCCAGTAGTATGGGCCTTAGCACAGATACGCAGTATTTT. Protein sequence: CASSMGLSTDTQYF.

This chain joins TRBV3-1 (or the pseudogene TRBV3-2) and TRBJ1-4, with D possibly TRBD1 on 5 matching bases. V was pared by 0 bases and J by 6 bases, with 14 bases between. Germline V CDR1 and CDR2: LGHDT, YNNKEL (reference sequence). The CDR3 spans 16 residues. The chain's CDR3 is CASSQDPRTSYEKLFF. In DNA, the CDR3 is TGTGCCAGCAGCCAAGATCCCCGGACATCTTATGAAAAACTGTTTTTT.

J is TRBJ2-7 and V is TRBV9; D remains unclear. This CDR3 is built from 11 residues. Germline CDR1 is SGDLS and CDR2 is YYNGEE. The V end lost 7 bases, the J end lost 4 bases, and 9 bases lay between the germline ends. CDR3 nucleotides: TGTGCCAGCGGTGGATGGTACGAGCAGTACTTC. Protein product: CASGGWYEQYF.

The V gene is TRBV28, the J gene TRBJ1-4; D may be TRBD1 (5 bases). The CDR3 runs 15 residues. V was shortened by 2 bases and J by 2 bases, with 9 bases between the two germline ends. In germline, CDR1 is MDHEN, CDR2 SYDVKM. CDR3 region: CASSLVGATNEKLFF. CDR3 DNA sequence: TGTGCCAGCAGTTTAGTTGGGGCTACTAATGAAAAACTGTTTTTT.

The chain carries TRBV27 and TRBJ1-1; TRBD1 matches 9 bases. Germline trimming cut 4 bases from V and 3 bases from J; bases unmatched to any gene: 9. The CDR3 is 16 residues long. Germline V gene sequence: CDR1 MNHEY, CDR2 SMNVEV (reference sequence). The CDR3 is CASSCPGTGRDTEAFF. Here the CDR3 DNA reads TGTGCCAGCAGTTGTCCCGGGACAGGGCGCGACACTGAAGCTTTCTTT.

This chain joins TRBV19 and TRBJ2-2; no clear D. The CDR3 runs 16 residues. CDR1 and CDR2 from the germline V gene are LNHDA and SQIVND (reference sequence). Trimming left V 7 bases short and J 2 bases short, with 17 bases between. CDR3 sequence: CASIGRIGENTGELFF. The CDR3, as DNA: TGTGCCAGTATTGGCAGGATTGGGGAAAACACCGGGGAGCTGTTTTTT.

The chain joins TRBV20-1 to TRBJ1-3; 9 bases align to TRBD1. The V gene end was trimmed by 3 bases and the J gene end by 4 bases; junction bases not matched to a gene: 7. Germline V gene data show CDR1 as DFQATT and CDR2 as SNEGSKA (reference sequence). The CDR3 spans 15 residues. CDR3 DNA sequence: TGCAGTGCTAGTCCCGGGACAGGGACCGGAAACACCATATATTTT. Residues: CSASPGTGTGNTIYF.

The chain carries TRBV3-1 (or the pseudogene TRBV3-2) and TRBJ2-7; D is possibly TRBD2 (6 bases). The V gene lost 2 bases and the J gene lost 5 bases, with 16 bases spanning the gap. Germline V gene data show CDR1 as LGHDT and CDR2 as YNNKEL (reference sequence). This CDR3 comprises 15 residues. CDR3 DNA: TGTGCCAGCAGCCAAACTGGGCTCGGCGGGGACGAGCAGTACTTC. Protein: CASSQTGLGGDEQYF.

The rearrangement joins TRBV30 to TRBJ1-3, with 10 bases lining up with TRBD1. V shed 2 bases and J 3 bases; nucleotides not matched to a gene: 4. The CDR3 consists of 15 residues. Germline loops: CDR1 GTSNPN, CDR2 SVGIG (reference sequence). The chain's CDR3 is CAWSLTGGFGNTIYF. CDR3 nucleotides: TGTGCCTGGAGTCTGACAGGGGGCTTTGGAAACACCATATATTTT.

The DNA for the CDR3 is TGTGCCAGCAGTTTTCGGCGGGAGGGCGAGCAGTACTTC. Amino acids: CASSFRREGEQYF. The V and J genes are TRBV12-3 or TRBV12-4 and TRBJ2-7; 9 positions agree with TRBD2. Germline trimming cut 3 bases from V and 6 bases from J; bases unmatched to any gene: 3. The CDR3 has 13 amino acids.

The chain links TRBV5-1 to TRBJ2-7, with a possible D match to TRBD2 (7 bases). V lost 3 bases, J lost 4 bases, and 17 bases lay in between. The germline gives CDR1 SGHRS, CDR2 YFSETQ. This CDR3 spans 15 amino acids. CDR3 amino acids: CASSSGWGGDYEQYF. The CDR3 DNA reads as TGCGCCAGCAGCTCCGGTTGGGGGGGCGATTACGAGCAGTACTTC. The variable domain in full, completed from reference TRBV5-1 and TRBJ2-7, reads KAGVTQTPRYLIKTRGQQVTLSCSPISGHRSVSWYQQTPGQGLQFLFEYFSETQRNKGNFPGRFSGRQFSNSRSEMNVSTLELGDSALYLCASSSGWGGDYEQYFGPGTRLTVT.

The chain carries TRBV12-5 and TRBJ2-1, with a tentative D call TRBD2 (6 bases). The CDR3 totals 17 residues. V was cut by 5 bases and J by 3 bases, with 20 bases left in between. Germline-derived CDR1 and CDR2 are LGHNT and FRNRAP. The CDR3 protein is CASGQPPGPGGYNEQFF. The CDR3, as DNA: TGTGCTAGTGGTCAGCCCCCGGGACCCGGGGGCTACAATGAGCAGTTCTTC.

In DNA, the CDR3 is TGTGCCAGCAGTACACAGGGGAAGAACACTGAAGCTTTCTTT. Its translation is CASSTQGKNTEAFF. The chain joins TRBV6-5 to TRBJ1-1, with TRBD1 matching 7 bases. The germline gives CDR1 MNHEY, CDR2 SVGAGI. The CDR3 totals 14 residues. V lost 5 bases and J lost 1; bases outside the gene matches: 4.

The chain recombines TRBV30 with TRBJ2-2; D unclear. Deletions cut 0 bases from V and 3 bases from J, with 5 bases between. The CDR3 has 13 residues. CDR1 and CDR2 (germline): GTSNPN, SVGIG (reference sequence). The CDR3 DNA is TGTGCCTGGAGTGTAGCAGACACCGGGGAGCTGTTTTTT. Translation: CAWSVADTGELFF.

The gene calls are TRBV28 and TRBJ1-1; tentative D call: TRBD1 (6 bases). V was shortened by 5 bases and J by 6 bases, with 13 bases between the two germline ends. Germline V lookup: CDR1 MDHEN, CDR2 SYDVKM. This CDR3 comprises 13 residues. Here the CDR3 reads CASSQGHPAEAFF. Written as DNA, the CDR3 is TGTGCCAGCAGTCAGGGACATCCAGCTGAAGCTTTCTTT. The whole variable domain, filled in from reference TRBV28 and TRBJ1-1, reads DVKVTQSSRYLVKRTGEKVFLECVQDMDHENMFWYRQDPGLGLRLIYFSYDVKMKEKGDIPEGYSVSREKKERFSLILESASTNQTSMYLCASSQGHPAEAFFGQGTRLTVV.

The chain links TRBV9 to TRBJ2-5; unclear D gene. Trimming pared 3 bases from V and 3 bases from J, leaving 3 bases between. Germline V gene lookup returns CDR1 SGDLS and CDR2 YYNGEE. CDR3 length: 11 amino acids. CDR3 DNA sequence: TGTGCCAGCAGCGCCAAAGAGACCCAGTACTTC. Its protein is CASSAKETQYF.